This section outlines one T cell receptor (beta chain) sequence together with its context. Original data processing: 100,000 or so TCRs per sample was the median, with a range of about 20,000 to 690,600. TCRdb passed the RACE reads through MiXCR, listing each CDR3 protein once. What appears here as the V and J calls and clone size reflects TCRdb's work, not the paper's. The sample yields some 49,000 distinct CDR3 sequences, less than 9.5% seen once. The CDR3 loop spans 13 amino acids. Germline V gives CDR1 GTSNPN, CDR2 SVGIG (reference sequence). V was cut by 3 bases and J by 3 bases, with 8 bases left in between. Time point given: patch test 1, 2 weeks after DPC sensitization. Treatment denoted: therapeutic diphenylcyclopropenone sensitization with weekly scalp DPC. These data originate in a study of human T cells and chemical hapten exposure. Study overall: Alopecia universalis, totalis or areata was present in patients who were mostly female. Among samples, TCR yields varied mainly because of small differences in pooled library volume.

The receptor comes from a woman aged 45-65 years with alopecia areata. Some clones in this sample may be carry-over from other donors' samples. Material: whole blood, obtained in connection with sensitization to the hapten diphenylcyclopropenone (DPC). The chain has TRBV30 and TRBJ2-2; D unclear. The CDR3 loop is CAWRAYYTGELFF. The CDR3 DNA reads as TGTGCCTGGAGGGCTTACTACACCGGGGAGCTGTTTTTT.